This T cell receptor delta chain was observed in a study of Vδ1+ human thymocytes. The CDR3 totals 19 residues. With V trimmed by 5 bases and J by 8 bases, 20 bases remained unmatched. Germline V gene data show CDR1 as TSWWSYY and CDR2 as QGS. On this clone: The antigen is undetermined.

Extracted RNA was reverse transcribed into cDNA. The CDR3 regions were amplified by multiplex PCR from V-gene primers to a constant-region primer. TCRdb made new clone calls on the multiplex PCR reads using CATT. The sample contains 20,000 to 25,000 delta-chain clones, more than 8% of which appear only once. The study's findings and limits: In the thymus, TRG and TRD repertoires looked highly polyclonal with Gaussian CDR3 lengths.

The sequenced sample was Vdelta1+ gamma-delta thymocytes from the thymus. Subset described: FACS-sorted CD3+ TCRalphabeta- TCRVdelta1+ TCRVdelta2- thymocytes. This TCR was sampled from a child under two years old who had congenital heart surgery. J is TRDJ1 and V is TRDV1; 13 bases match TRDD3. CDR3: CALGTFSHPHYWGIRKLIF. The CDR3 DNA reads TGTGCTCTTGGGACATTTTCACACCCCCATTACTGGGGGATACGCAAACTCATCTTT.